Presented here are 14 T cell receptor beta chains from one specimen sequenced in a study of blood T cells in healthy people across ages. Primers used in a second PCR of roughly 6 to 11 cycles were a sample-barcoded 5' primer and a J-beta primer mix. TCRdb re-called the 5' RACE reads through MiXCR, storing one row per CDR3 protein. This sample yields 720,000 or so distinct CDR3 sequences, of which 35% to 50% are seen a single time; about 30% belongs to the top ten. The sequenced sample was blood. These receptors were obtained from a man older than 75 in good health.

The chain combines TRBV30 with TRBJ2-5, with TRBD1 as a possible D gene (6 bases). Germline lookup yields CDR1 GTSNPN and CDR2 SVGIG (reference sequence). V gave up 2 bases and J gave up 4 bases, with 14 bases separating them. The CDR3 length is 14 residues. This CDR3 is CAWSRRQASETQYF. CDR3 DNA: TGTGCCTGGAGTCGAAGACAGGCTTCAGAGACCCAGTACTTC.

This rearrangement joins TRBV5-1 to TRBJ2-2; D is uncertain. Germline V gene data show CDR1 as SGHRS and CDR2 as YFSETQ. The CDR3 has 16 amino acids. Trimming stripped 1 base from V and 2 bases from J, with 12 bases between. The CDR3 region is CASSLLTGTNTGELFF. CDR3 sequence (DNA): TGCGCCAGCAGCTTGCTAACGGGTACCAACACCGGGGAGCTGTTTTTT.

The CDR3 loop reads CASSPGQGSGSPLHF. CDR3 in DNA: TGTGCCAGCAGTCCAGGACAGGGTTCGGGATCACCCCTCCACTTT. This chain joins TRBV28 and TRBJ1-6, with TRBD1 matching over 8 bases. The CDR3 covers 15 residues. Losses at the gene ends were 5 bases for V and 10 bases for J; bases not matched to a gene: 10. Germline V CDR1 and CDR2: MDHEN, SYDVKM.

J is TRBJ2-7 and V is TRBV6-6; 11 bases agree with TRBD1. Germline V gene data show CDR1 as MNHNY and CDR2 as SVGAGI (reference sequence). This CDR3 is built from 15 residues. Trimming took 6 bases from V and 4 from J; bases not matched to a gene: 8. CDR3 sequence reads: CASSYGTGGDYEQYF. As DNA, the CDR3 is TGTGCCAGCAGCTACGGGACAGGGGGGGATTACGAGCAGTACTTC.

V gene TRBV19 combines with J gene TRBJ2-5; D remains ambiguous. The J call is uncertain, as TRBJ2-7 better fits the DNA end. The CDR3 has 13 amino acids. The V gene's germline CDR1 is LNHDA and CDR2 SQIVND (reference sequence). CDR3 nucleotides: TGTGCCAGTAGTCCCTACACTTCGGGCGAGCAGTACTTC. It translates to CASSPYTSGEQYF.

This rearrangement joins TRBV3-1 to TRBJ2-1; 9 nucleotides agree with TRBD1. The CDR3 runs 17 residues. The germline V gene encodes CDR1 LGHDT and CDR2 YNNKEL (reference sequence). Trimming took 4 bases from V and 7 from J; bases not matched to a gene: 14. The CDR3 bases are TGTGCCAGCAGCCTCCGGGCGGGACAGGGCCCCTTGAATGAGCAGTTCTTC. Encoded protein: CASSLRAGQGPLNEQFF.

In its sample, this clonotype was seen once. The chain employs TRBV4-2 and TRBJ1-5; possibly TRBD1 for D (6 bases). The germline V and J ends were trimmed by 3 bases and 5 bases, with 17 bases remaining between them. This CDR3 comprises 16 residues. In germline, CDR1 is LGHNA, CDR2 YNFKEQ. The CDR3 sequence: CASSQVRGDPDQPQHF. The CDR3 DNA is TGTGCCAGCAGCCAGGTTAGGGGGGACCCCGATCAGCCCCAGCATTTT.

The chain carries TRBV20-1 and TRBJ2-7; perhaps TRBD1 as D (6 bases). The germline V gene has CDR1 DFQATT and CDR2 SNEGSKA (reference sequence). V lost 1 base to trimming and J lost 9 bases, with 13 bases between them. This CDR3 contains 12 residues. This chain's CDR3 is CSARGQEWGQYF. The CDR3, as DNA: TGCAGTGCTAGAGGACAGGAATGGGGGCAGTACTTC.

V is TRBV29-1 and J is TRBJ2-3; no definite D call. Germline lookup yields CDR1 SQVTM and CDR2 ANQGSEA. The CDR3 totals 15 residues. Between the trimmed V and J ends, which lost 3 bases and 0 bases, there was a span of 13 bases. CDR3: CSVEPGSESTDTQYF. The CDR3 DNA follows: TGCAGCGTTGAGCCAGGCAGCGAAAGCACAGATACGCAGTATTTT.

This clonotype was recorded at least ten times. The chain uses TRBV6-2 or TRBV6-3 and TRBJ2-1; a possible D gene is TRBD2 (6 bases). CDR1 is MNHEY, CDR2 SVGEGT, per germline. Trimming took off 0 bases at V and 0 bases at J, with 12 bases between the two ends. The CDR3 has 17 residues. Here the CDR3 reads CASSYSTPGSSYNEQFF. CDR3 bases: TGTGCCAGCAGTTACTCGACTCCCGGGAGCTCCTACAATGAGCAGTTCTTC.

J is TRBJ2-7 and V is TRBV27; D is uncertain. The end of the DNA aligns better with TRBJ2-5, so the J call may be wrong. Per the germline V gene, CDR1 is MNHEY and CDR2 is SMNVEV (reference sequence). The CDR3 consists of 14 residues. The chain's CDR3 is CASSLSFRQETQYF. CDR3 in DNA: TGTGCCAGCAGTTTATCGTTCAGGCAAGAGACCCAGTACTTC.

The V gene is TRBV27, the J gene TRBJ2-5, with D maybe TRBD2 (5 bases). This CDR3 is 13 amino acids long. The V end was cut by 3 bases, the J end by 7 bases, with 12 bases between. The V gene's germline CDR1 is MNHEY and CDR2 SMNVEV (reference sequence). CDR3 sequence: CASSLDARGTQYF. The CDR3, as DNA: TGTGCCAGCAGTTTGGACGCACGGGGGACCCAGTACTTC.

This clonotype appeared a few times. V is TRBV6-8 and J is TRBJ2-7; TRBD2 is a possible D gene (6 bases). Germline V gives CDR1 MNHGY, CDR2 SAAAGT. The CDR3 totals 17 residues. V lost 8 bases to trimming and J lost 1 base, with 24 bases between them. CDR3 DNA: TGTGCCAGCCGTAACCCACATGCGGGGAAAGTATCCTACGAGCAGTACTTC. It is translated as CASRNPHAGKVSYEQYF.

In this sample, this clonotype turned up many times. The CDR3 DNA sequence: TGTGCCAGCAGCTTGGTGGGCAGGTCGTACGAGCAGTACTTC. Protein sequence: CASSLVGRSYEQYF. This sequence joins TRBV5-5 and TRBJ2-7; D is unresolved. Trimming cost V 0 bases and J 4 bases, with 11 bases left between them. Looked up from germline, CDR1 is SGHKS and CDR2 is YYEKEE (reference sequence). The CDR3 spans 14 residues.